This T cell receptor (beta chain) stems from a study of HIV-infected patients and healthy controls. Trimming cost V 1 base and J 4 bases, with 9 bases left between them. The CDR3 spans 14 residues. Germline lookup yields CDR1 SGHTA and CDR2 FQGNSA. In its sample, this clonotype ranks as medium-sized. No cell fractionation was done, so the repertoire covers all unsorted peripheral blood T cells. About 550 ng RNA was reverse transcribed with alpha and beta constant-region primers. Separate chain-specific third strand synthesis with multiplexing indices produced the alpha and beta libraries. Using its own MiXCR run on the 5' RACE reads, TCRdb lists one record per CDR3 protein. The sample lists roughly 4,200 distinct CDR3 sequences, about an eighth seen once, with 11% to 15% in the top ten.

The TCR originated in an adult with HIV infection. V usage is TRBV7-2 and J usage is TRBJ2-3; D not resolved. The starting material was blood, obtained before antiretroviral therapy. CDR3 DNA sequence: TGTGCCAGCAGCTTAGAAACCCCAGCAGATACGCAGTATTTT. This gives the protein CASSLETPADTQYF.